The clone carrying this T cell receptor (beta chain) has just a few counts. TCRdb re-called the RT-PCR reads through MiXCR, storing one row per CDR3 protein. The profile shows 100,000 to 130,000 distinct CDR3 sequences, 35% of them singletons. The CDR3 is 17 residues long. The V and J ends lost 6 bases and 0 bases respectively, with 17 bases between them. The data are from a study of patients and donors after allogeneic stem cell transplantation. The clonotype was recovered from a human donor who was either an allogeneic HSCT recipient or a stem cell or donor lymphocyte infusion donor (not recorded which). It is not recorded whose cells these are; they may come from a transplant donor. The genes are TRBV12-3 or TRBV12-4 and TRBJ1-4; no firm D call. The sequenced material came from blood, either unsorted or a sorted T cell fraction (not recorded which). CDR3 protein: CASSPSGLNPTNEKLFF. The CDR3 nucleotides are TGTGCCAGCAGCCCAAGCGGTCTCAACCCAACTAATGAAAAACTGTTTTTT.